The rows below give T cell receptor beta chains drawn from one sample of a study of cytomegalovirus exposure and HLA in healthy donors. Repertoires were generated with immunoSEQ multiplex PCR, while TCRdb's copy carries only in-frame clones and drops some. This sample's table reports 49,000 or so clones. Sequences were obtained from PBMCs. Source of these receptors: a middle-aged man in good health and CMV-seropositive. CDR3s include the opening cysteine and the closing phenylalanine or tryptophan. A D gene is named only where the DNA matches it firmly.

NA TRBJ2-5 TRBV12-5 CASGLSETQYF TGTGCTAGTGGTTTGTCTGAGACCCAGTACTTC
NA TRBJ1-1 TRBV6-1 CASSADFNTEAFF TGTGCCAGCAGTGCAGATTTTAACACTGAAGCTTTCTTT
NA TRBJ2-7 TRBV6-5 CASSFQGRTYEQYF TGTGCCAGCAGTTTCCAGGGCCGGACCTACGAGCAGTACTTC
NA TRBJ2-1 TRBV6-5 CASRGRGTAYNEQFF TGTGCCAGCAGGGGCCGCGGGACAGCTTACAATGAGCAGTTCTTC
NA TRBJ1-1 TRBV14 CASSRPGEAFF TGTGCCAGCAGCCGACCAGGGGAAGCTTTCTTT
TRBD1 TRBJ2-7 TRBV18 CASSRQGHEQYF TGTGCCAGCTCGCGACAGGGCCACGAGCAGTACTTC
TRBD2 TRBJ2-7 TRBV7-9 CASSPPGSGRSEQYF TGTGCCAGCAGCCCCCCCGGTAGCGGGAGGAGCGAGCAGTACTTC
NA TRBJ1-3 TRBV6-6 CASSYGSSGNTIYF TGTGCCAGCAGTTACGGTAGCTCTGGAAACACCATATATTTT
TRBD2 TRBJ2-7 TRBV7-9 CASSSTSGARREQYF TGTGCCAGCAGCTCGACTAGCGGGGCGAGGAGAGAGCAGTACTTC
TRBD2 TRBJ2-5 TRBV6-6 CASSPWRGRETQYF TGTGCCAGCAGCCCCTGGCGGGGGAGGGAGACCCAGTACTTC
NA TRBJ2-2 TRBV9 CASSLVTGELFF TGTGCCAGCAGCCTCGTCACCGGGGAGCTGTTTTTT
NA TRBJ1-1 TRBV9 CASSVGGGADTEAFF TGTGCCAGCAGCGTAGGTGGGGGGGCTGATACTGAAGCTTTCTTT
NA TRBJ1-5 TRBV7-9 CASSLEPSNQPQHF TGTGCCAGCAGCTTAGAGCCTTCCAATCAGCCCCAGCATTTT
TRBD1 TRBJ2-5 TRBV5-6 CASSNHRGETQYF TGTGCCAGCAGCAATCACAGGGGGGAGACCCAGTACTTC
TRBD2 TRBJ2-5 TRBV30 CAWSPRGGPVLQETQYF TGTGCCTGGAGTCCCCGGGGAGGGCCAGTACTCCAAGAGACCCAGTACTTC
NA TRBJ1-6 TRBV2 CASRLQSSYNSPLHF TGTGCCAGCAGGCTACAGAGCTCCTATAATTCACCCCTCCACTTT
NA TRBJ2-7 TRBV4-3 CASSPTGRGRPYEQYF TGCGCCAGCAGCCCCACCGGGCGGGGGCGGCCCTACGAGCAGTACTTC
NA TRBJ2-5 TRBV19 CASSSYDGTQQETQYF TGTGCCAGTAGTAGCTACGATGGGACACAACAAGAGACCCAGTACTTC
TRBD1 TRBJ2-1 TRBV9 CASSESLGGGQGGNAEQFF TGTGCCAGCAGCGAGAGTCTAGGGGGGGGACAGGGGGGTAACGCTGAGCAGTTCTTC
TRBD2 TRBJ2-1 TRBV7-3 CASSSTSGGNEQFF TGTGCCAGCAGCTCCACCAGCGGGGGCAATGAGCAGTTCTTC
NA TRBJ2-3 TRBV4-2 CASSQDLSDTQYF TGTGCCAGCAGCCAAGATCTGTCAGATACGCAGTATTTT
TRBD1 TRBJ1-2 TRBV5-1 CASSLEATGVVYGYTF TGCGCCAGCAGCTTGGAGGCTACAGGGGTAGTCTATGGCTACACCTTC
TRBD1 TRBJ1-5 TRBV27 CASNYRPGQGQPQHF TGTGCCAGCAACTACCGCCCGGGACAGGGTCAGCCCCAGCATTTT
NA TRBJ1-5 TRBV12-5 CASARDLGNQPQHF TGTGCTAGTGCTCGGGATTTAGGCAATCAGCCCCAGCATTTT
TRBD2 TRBJ2-1 TRBV9 CASSSSGVNYNEQFF TGTGCCAGCAGCTCTAGCGGGGTGAACTACAATGAGCAGTTCTTC
TRBD1 TRBJ1-4 TRBV5-1 CASSPAQGAREKLFF TGCGCCAGCAGCCCGGCACAGGGGGCGAGAGAAAAACTGTTTTTT
NA TRBJ1-1 TRBV9 CASSGLQSREAFF TGTGCCAGCAGCGGGTTACAGTCTCGGGAAGCTTTCTTT
TRBD2 TRBJ2-5 TRBV18 CASSPSGALRETQYF TGTGCCAGCTCTCCTAGCGGGGCCCTGAGGGAGACCCAGTACTTC
NA TRBJ2-1 TRBV7-9 CASTTQGNEQFF TGTGCCAGCACCACCCAGGGCAATGAGCAGTTCTTC
TRBD2 TRBJ2-7 TRBV7-8 CASSRTGSATSGRNEQYF TGTGCCAGCAGCCGCACCGGGAGCGCGACTAGCGGGAGGAACGAGCAGTACTTC
TRBD1 TRBJ1-1 TRBV4-2 CASSQDPRDRDYIFGSAEAFF TGTGCCAGCAGCCAAGATCCTCGGGACAGGGATTATATTTTTGGTTCAGCTGAAGCTTTCTTT
TRBD1 TRBJ2-7 TRBV7-9 CASSRQGGYEQYF TGTGCCAGCAGCAGACAGGGGGGCTACGAGCAGTACTTC